This TCR beta chain was captured in a study of blood T cell repertoires in COVID-19. The overall study: Samples of COVID-19 (acute and convalescent) were obtained from the United States, Italy and Spain. Sources were T cells, B-cell-depleted T cells, or PBMCs; the material itself was cDNA or gDNA.

Authors' processing steps: It was from reference gene primer amplification that nucleated cell counts were estimated. The assay was immunoSEQ multiplex PCR, and TCRdb's table has in-frame clones only and misses some. That table is the source of V, J and clone size, and D and trimming were worked out from the DNA. The sample has approximately 96,000 clones; approximately 81% are singletons. Trimming left V 11 bases short and J 4 bases short, with 15 bases between. CDR1 and CDR2 from the germline V gene are MDHEN and SYDVKM. This CDR3 region has 13 residues. The clonotype originates from a woman older than 75 with acute or convalescent COVID-19. Sequenced sample: peripheral blood. The rearrangement links TRBV28 to TRBJ1-3; no reliable D call. CDR3 sequence reads: CASGGAPGNTIYF. CDR3 nucleotide sequence: TGTGCCTCGGGTGGCGCCCCCGGAAACACCATATATTTT.